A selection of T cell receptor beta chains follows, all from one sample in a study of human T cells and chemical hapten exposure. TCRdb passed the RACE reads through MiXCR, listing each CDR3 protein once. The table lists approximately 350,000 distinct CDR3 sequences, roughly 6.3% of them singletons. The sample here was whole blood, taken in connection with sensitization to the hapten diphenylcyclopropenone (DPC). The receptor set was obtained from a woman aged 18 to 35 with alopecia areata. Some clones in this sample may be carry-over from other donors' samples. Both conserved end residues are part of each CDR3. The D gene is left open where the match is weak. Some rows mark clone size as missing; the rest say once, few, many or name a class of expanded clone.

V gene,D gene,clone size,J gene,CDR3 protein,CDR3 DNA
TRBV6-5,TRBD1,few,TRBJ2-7,CASTRQGGGEQYF,TGTGCCAGCACCAGACAGGGCGGAGGCGAGCAGTACTTC
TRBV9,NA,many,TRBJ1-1,CASSVVRVYTEAFF,TGTGCCAGCAGCGTAGTCAGGGTTTATACTGAAGCTTTCTTT
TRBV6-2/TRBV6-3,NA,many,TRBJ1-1,CASSVGKATAFF,TGTGCCAGCAGCGTCGGGAAAGCAACAGCTTTCTTT
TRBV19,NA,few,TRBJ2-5,CACGDTQETQYF,TGTGCATGTGGGGACACACAAGAGACCCAGTACTTC
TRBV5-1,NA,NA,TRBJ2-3,CASSPGGSDTQYF,TGCGCCAGCAGCCCTGGGGGGTCAGATACGCAGTATTTT
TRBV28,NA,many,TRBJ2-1,CASSFYAHEQFF,TGTGCCAGCAGTTTCTACGCCCATGAGCAGTTCTTC
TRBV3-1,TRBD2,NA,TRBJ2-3,CASSRGLAASTDTQYF,TGTGCCAGCAGCCGCGGACTAGCGGCAAGCACAGATACGCAGTATTTT
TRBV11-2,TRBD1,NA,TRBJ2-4,CASSSRSGTGGDALLQIAKNIQYF,TGTGCCAGCAGCTCCCGATCCGGGACAGGGGGCGACGCCCTCCTGCAGATAGCCAAAAACATTCAGTACTTC
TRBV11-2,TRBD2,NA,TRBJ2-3,CASSSPGTSGVHTDTQYF,TGTGCCAGCAGCTCCCCCGGGACTAGCGGGGTCCACACAGATACGCAGTATTTT
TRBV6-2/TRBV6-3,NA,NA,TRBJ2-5,CASSYLHQETQYF,TGTGCCAGCAGTTACCTGCATCAAGAGACCCAGTACTTC
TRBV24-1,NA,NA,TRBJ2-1,CATSDPRGDSYNEQFF,TGTGCCACCAGTGATCCCAGGGGGGACTCCTACAATGAGCAGTTCTTC
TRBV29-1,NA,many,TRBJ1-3,CSVHKVSSGNTIYF,TGCAGCGTCCATAAAGTCTCCTCTGGAAACACCATATATTTT
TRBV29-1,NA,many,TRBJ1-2,CSVGQLNYGYTF,TGCAGCGTTGGACAGTTGAACTATGGCTACACCTTC
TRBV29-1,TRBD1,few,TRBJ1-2,CSVDRGTGYTF,TGCAGCGTCGACAGGGGAACTGGCTACACCTTC